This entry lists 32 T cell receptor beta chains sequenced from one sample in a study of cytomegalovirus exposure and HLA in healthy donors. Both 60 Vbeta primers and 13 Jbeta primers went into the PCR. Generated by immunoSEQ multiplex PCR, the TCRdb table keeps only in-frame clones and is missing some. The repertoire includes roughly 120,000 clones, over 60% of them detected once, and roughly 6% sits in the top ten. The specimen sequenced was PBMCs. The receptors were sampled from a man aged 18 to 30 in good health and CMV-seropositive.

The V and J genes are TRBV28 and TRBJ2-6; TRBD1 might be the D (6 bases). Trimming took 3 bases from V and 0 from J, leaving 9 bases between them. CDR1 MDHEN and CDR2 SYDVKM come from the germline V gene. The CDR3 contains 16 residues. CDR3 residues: CASSLGHHSGANVLTF. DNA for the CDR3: TGTGCCAGCAGTTTGGGACACCACTCTGGGGCCAACGTCCTGACTTTC. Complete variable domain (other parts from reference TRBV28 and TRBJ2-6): DVKVTQSSRYLVKRTGEKVFLECVQDMDHENMFWYRQDPGLGLRLIYFSYDVKMKEKGDIPEGYSVSREKKERFSLILESASTNQTSMYLCASSLGHHSGANVLTFGAGSRLTVL.

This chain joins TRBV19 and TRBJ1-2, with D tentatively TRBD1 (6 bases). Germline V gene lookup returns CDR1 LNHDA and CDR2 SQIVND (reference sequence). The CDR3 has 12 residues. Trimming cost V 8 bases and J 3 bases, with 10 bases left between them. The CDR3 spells CASGDNYYGYTF. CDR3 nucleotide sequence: TGTGCCAGTGGGGACAATTACTATGGCTACACCTTC. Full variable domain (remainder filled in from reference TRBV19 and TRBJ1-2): DGGITQSPKYLFRKEGQNVTLSCEQNLNHDAMYWYRQDPGQGLRLIYYSQIVNDFQKGDIAEGYSVSREKKESFPLTVTSAQKNPTAFYLCASGDNYYGYTFGSGTRLTVV.

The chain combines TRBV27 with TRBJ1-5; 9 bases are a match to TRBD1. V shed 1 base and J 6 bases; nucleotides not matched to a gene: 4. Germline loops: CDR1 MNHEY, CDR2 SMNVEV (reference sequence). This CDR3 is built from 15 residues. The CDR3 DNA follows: TGTGCCAGCAGTTTATACGAGACAGGGGGTCAGCCCCAGCATTTT. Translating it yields CASSLYETGGQPQHF.

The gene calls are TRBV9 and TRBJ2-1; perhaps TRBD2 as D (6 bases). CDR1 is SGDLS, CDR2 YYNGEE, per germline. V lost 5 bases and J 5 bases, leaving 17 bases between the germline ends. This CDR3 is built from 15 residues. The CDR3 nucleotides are TGTGCCAGCAGGGGAACCGGGACTTCGAACAATGAGCAGTTCTTC. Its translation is CASRGTGTSNNEQFF.

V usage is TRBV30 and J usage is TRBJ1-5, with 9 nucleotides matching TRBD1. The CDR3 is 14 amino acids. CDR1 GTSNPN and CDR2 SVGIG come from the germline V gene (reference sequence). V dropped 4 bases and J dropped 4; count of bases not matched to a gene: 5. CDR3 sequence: CAWTTTGGNQPQHF. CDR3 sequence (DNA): TGTGCCTGGACCACGACAGGGGGGAATCAGCCCCAGCATTTT.

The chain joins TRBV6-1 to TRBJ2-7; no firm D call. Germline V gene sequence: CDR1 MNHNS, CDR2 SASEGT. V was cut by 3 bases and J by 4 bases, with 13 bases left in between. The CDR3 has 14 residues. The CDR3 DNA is TGTGCCAGCAGTGAGCTGACTTTAAGATACGAGCAGTACTTC. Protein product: CASSELTLRYEQYF.

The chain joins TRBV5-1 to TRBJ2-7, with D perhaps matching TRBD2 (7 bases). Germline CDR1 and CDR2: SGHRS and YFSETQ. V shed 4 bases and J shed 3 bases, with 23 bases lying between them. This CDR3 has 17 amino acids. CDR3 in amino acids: CASSKGGEPSLDYEQYF. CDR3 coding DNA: TGCGCCAGCAGCAAGGGGGGGGAGCCTTCTTTGGACTACGAGCAGTACTTC.

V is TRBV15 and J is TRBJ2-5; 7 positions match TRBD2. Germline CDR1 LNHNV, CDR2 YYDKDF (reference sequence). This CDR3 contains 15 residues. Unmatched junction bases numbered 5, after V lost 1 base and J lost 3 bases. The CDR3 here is CATSRGDGGKETQYF. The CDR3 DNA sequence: TGTGCCACCAGCAGAGGAGACGGGGGGAAAGAGACCCAGTACTTC.

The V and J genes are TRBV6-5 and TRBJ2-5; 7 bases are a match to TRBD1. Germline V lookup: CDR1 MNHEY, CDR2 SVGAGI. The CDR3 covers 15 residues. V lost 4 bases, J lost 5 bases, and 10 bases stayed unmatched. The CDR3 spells CASSWGQPLAETQYF. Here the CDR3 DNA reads TGTGCCAGCAGTTGGGGACAGCCGTTAGCGGAGACCCAGTACTTC.

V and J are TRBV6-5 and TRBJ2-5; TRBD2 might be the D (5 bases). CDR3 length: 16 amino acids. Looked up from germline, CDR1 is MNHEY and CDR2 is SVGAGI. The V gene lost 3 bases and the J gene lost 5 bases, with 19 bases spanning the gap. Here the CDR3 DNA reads TGTGCCAGCAGTTATACCCTAACTAGGGTGTTTGAGACCCAGTACTTC. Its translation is CASSYTLTRVFETQYF.

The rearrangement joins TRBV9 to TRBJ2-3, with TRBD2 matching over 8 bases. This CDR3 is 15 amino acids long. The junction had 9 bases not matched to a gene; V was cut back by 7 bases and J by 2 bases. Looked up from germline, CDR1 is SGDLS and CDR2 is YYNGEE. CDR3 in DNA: TGTGCCAGCTCGACTAGCGCAACTAACACAGATACGCAGTATTTT. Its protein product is CASSTSATNTDTQYF.

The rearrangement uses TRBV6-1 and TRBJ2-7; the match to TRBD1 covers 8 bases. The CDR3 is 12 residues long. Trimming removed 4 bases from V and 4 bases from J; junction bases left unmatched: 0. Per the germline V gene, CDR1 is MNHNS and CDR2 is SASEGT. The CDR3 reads CASSGQGYEQYF. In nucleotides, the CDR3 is TGTGCCAGCAGTGGACAGGGGTACGAGCAGTACTTC.

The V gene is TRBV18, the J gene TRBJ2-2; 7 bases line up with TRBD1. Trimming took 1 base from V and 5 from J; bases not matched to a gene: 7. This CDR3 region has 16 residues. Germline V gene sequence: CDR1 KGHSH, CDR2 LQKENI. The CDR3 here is CASSPQRQGGTGELFF. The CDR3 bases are TGTGCCAGCTCACCACAACGACAGGGTGGGACCGGGGAGCTGTTTTTT.

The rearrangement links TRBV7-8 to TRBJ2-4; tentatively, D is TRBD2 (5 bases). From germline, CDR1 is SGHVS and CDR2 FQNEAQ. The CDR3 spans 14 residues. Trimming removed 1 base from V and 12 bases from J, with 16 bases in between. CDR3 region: CASSLGLLSGSQYF. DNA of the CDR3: TGTGCCAGCAGCTTAGGTCTTCTGTCGGGAAGTCAGTACTTC.

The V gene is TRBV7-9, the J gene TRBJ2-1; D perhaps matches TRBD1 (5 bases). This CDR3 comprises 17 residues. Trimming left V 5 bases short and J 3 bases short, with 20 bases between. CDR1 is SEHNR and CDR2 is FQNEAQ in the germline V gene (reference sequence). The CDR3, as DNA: TGTGCCAGCAGCCCCGAGTCAGAGCAGGGCTTCTACAATGAGCAGTTCTTC. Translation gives CASSPESEQGFYNEQFF.

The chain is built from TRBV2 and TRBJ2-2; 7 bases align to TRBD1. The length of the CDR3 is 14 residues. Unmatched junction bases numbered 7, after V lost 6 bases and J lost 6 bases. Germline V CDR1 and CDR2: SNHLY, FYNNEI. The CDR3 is CASRRDSPSGELFF. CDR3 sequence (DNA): TGTGCCAGCAGGAGGGACAGCCCATCCGGGGAGCTGTTTTTT.

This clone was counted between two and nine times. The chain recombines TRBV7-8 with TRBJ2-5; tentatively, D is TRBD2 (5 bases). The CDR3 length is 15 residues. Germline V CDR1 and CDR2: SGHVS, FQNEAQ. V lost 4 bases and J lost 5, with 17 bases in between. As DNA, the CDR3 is TGTGCCAGCAGCTCTGGCCGCGGGCCAAGGGAGACCCAGTACTTC. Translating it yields CASSSGRGPRETQYF.

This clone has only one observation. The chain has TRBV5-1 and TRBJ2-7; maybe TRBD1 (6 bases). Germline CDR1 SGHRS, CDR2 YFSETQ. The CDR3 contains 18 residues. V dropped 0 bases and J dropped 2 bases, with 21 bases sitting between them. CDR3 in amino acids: CASSLAAAGVARTYEQYF. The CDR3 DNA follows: TGCGCCAGCAGCTTGGCGGCGGCAGGGGTCGCCAGGACCTACGAGCAGTACTTC.

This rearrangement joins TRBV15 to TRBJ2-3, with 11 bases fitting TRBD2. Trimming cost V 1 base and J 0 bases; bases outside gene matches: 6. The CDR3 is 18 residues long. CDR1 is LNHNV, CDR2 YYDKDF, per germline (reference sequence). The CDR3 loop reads CATSRVRGLADSTDTQYF. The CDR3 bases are TGTGCCACCAGCAGAGTGCGGGGACTAGCGGATAGCACAGATACGCAGTATTTT.

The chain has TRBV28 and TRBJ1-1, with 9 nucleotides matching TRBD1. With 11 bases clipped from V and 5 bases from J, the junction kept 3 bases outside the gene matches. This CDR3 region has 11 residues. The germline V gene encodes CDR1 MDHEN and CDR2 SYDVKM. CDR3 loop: CAGQGNTEAFF. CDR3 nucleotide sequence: TGTGCCGGACAGGGGAATACTGAAGCTTTCTTT.

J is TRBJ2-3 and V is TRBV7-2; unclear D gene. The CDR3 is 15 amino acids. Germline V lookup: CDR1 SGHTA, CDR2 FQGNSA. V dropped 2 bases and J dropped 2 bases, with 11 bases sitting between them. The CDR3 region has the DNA TGTGCCAGCAGCTTAATACTAACCGCCACAGATACGCAGTATTTT. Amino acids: CASSLILTATDTQYF.

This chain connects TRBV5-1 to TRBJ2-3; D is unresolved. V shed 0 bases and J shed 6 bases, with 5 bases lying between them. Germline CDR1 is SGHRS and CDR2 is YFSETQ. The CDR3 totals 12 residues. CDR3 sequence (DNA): TGCGCCAGCAGCTTGGTATCGGATACGCAGTATTTT. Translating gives CASSLVSDTQYF.

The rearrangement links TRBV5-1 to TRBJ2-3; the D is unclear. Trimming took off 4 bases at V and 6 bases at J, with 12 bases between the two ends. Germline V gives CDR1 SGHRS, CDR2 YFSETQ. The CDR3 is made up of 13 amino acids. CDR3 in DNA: TGCGCCAGCAGCGACCAGGCAGGCGATACGCAGTATTTT. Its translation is CASSDQAGDTQYF. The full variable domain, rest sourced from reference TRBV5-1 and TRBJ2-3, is KAGVTQTPRYLIKTRGQQVTLSCSPISGHRSVSWYQQTPGQGLQFLFEYFSETQRNKGNFPGRFSGRQFSNSRSEMNVSTLELGDSALYLCASSDQAGDTQYFGPGTRLTVL.

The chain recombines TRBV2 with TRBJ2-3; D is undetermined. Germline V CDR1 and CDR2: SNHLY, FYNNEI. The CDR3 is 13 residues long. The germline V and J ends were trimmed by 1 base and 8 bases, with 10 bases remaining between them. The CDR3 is CASSEDALGTQYF. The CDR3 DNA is TGTGCCAGCAGTGAAGACGCCCTAGGTACGCAGTATTTT.

CDR3 region: CASREDRVTGNTIYF. CDR3 sequence (DNA): TGTGCCAGCAGGGAGGACAGGGTCACTGGAAACACCATATATTTT. The rearrangement joins TRBV6-1 to TRBJ1-3; TRBD1 aligns across 8 bases. Trimming at V came to 6 bases and at J to 2 bases, leaving 6 bases not matched to a gene. The CDR3 consists of 15 residues. Germline lookup yields CDR1 MNHNS and CDR2 SASEGT.

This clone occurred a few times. The CDR3 coding sequence is TGTGCCACCAGCAGAGATTTGGGCAGTAATCAGCCCCAGCATTTT. It translates to CATSRDLGSNQPQHF. J is TRBJ1-5 and V is TRBV15, with D unresolved. The CDR3 has 15 amino acids. V was pared by 0 bases and J by 4 bases, with 10 bases between. CDR1 and CDR2 from the germline V gene are LNHNV and YYDKDF (reference sequence). Filled out from reference TRBV15 and TRBJ1-5, the complete variable domain reads DAMVIQNPRYQVTQFGKPVTLSCSQTLNHNVMYWYQQKSSQAPKLLFHYYDKDFNNEADTPDNFQSRRPNTSFCFLDIRSPGLGDTAMYLCATSRDLGSNQPQHFGDGTRLSIL.

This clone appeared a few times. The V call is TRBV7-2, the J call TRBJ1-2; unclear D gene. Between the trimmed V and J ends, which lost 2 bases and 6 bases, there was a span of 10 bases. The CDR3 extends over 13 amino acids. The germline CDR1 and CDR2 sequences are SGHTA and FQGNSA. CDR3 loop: CASSLPGLNGYTF. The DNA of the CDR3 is TGTGCCAGCAGCTTACCGGGTCTCAATGGCTACACCTTC. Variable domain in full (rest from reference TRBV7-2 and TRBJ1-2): GAGVSQSPSNKVTEKGKDVELRCDPISGHTALYWYRQSLGQGLEFLIYFQGNSAPDKSGLPSDRFSAERTGGSVSTLTIQRTQQEDSAVYLCASSLPGLNGYTFGSGTRLTVV.

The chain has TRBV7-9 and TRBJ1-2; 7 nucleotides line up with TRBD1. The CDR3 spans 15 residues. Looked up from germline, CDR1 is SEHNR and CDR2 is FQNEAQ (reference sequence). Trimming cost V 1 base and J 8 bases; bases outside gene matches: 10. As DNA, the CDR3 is TGTGCCAGCAGCTTAGATTTCAGGGGGGCTGGAGGCTACACCTTC. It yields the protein CASSLDFRGAGGYTF.

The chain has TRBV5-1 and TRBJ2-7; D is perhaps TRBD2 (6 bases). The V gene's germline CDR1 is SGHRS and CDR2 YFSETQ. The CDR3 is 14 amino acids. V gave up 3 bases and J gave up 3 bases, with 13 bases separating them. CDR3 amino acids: CASSSPQGLYEQYF. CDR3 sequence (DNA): TGCGCCAGCAGCTCCCCGCAGGGACTCTACGAGCAGTACTTC.

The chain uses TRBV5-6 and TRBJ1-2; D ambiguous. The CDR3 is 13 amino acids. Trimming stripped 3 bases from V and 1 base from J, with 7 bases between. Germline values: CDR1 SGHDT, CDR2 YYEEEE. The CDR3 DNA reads TGTGCCAGCAGCTCAACAGTTAACTATGGCTACACCTTC. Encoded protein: CASSSTVNYGYTF.

Here the CDR3 reads CASSYIGGNGYTF. The CDR3 bases are TGTGCCAGCAGTTACATAGGGGGCAATGGCTACACCTTC. V usage is TRBV6-5 and J usage is TRBJ1-2; 7 positions match TRBD1. V lost 2 bases and J lost 6; bases outside the gene matches: 3. Germline-derived CDR1 and CDR2 are MNHEY and SVGAGI. The CDR3 spans 13 residues.

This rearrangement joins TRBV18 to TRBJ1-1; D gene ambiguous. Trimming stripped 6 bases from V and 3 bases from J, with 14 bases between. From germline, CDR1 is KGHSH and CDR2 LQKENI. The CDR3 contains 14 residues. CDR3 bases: TGTGCCAGCTCCTACCACTCGCAGGACACTGAAGCTTTCTTT. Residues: CASSYHSQDTEAFF.